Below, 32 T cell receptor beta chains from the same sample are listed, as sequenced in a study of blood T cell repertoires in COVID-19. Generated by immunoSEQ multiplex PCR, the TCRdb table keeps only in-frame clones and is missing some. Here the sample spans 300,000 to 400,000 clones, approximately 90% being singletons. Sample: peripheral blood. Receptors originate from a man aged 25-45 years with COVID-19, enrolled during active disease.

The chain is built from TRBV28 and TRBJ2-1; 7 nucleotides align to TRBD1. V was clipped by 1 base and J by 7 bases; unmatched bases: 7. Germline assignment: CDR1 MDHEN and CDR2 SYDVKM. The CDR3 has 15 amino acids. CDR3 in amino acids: CASSLYRGDRNEQFF. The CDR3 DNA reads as TGTGCCAGCAGTTTATACAGGGGTGATAGGAATGAGCAGTTCTTC.

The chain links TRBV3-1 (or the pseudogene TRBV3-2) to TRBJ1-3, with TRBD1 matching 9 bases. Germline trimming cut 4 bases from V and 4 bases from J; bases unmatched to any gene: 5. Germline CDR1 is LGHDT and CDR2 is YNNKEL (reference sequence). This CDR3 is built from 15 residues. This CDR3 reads CASSLLDRGGNTIYF. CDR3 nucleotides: TGTGCCAGCAGCCTACTGGACAGGGGAGGAAACACCATATATTTT.

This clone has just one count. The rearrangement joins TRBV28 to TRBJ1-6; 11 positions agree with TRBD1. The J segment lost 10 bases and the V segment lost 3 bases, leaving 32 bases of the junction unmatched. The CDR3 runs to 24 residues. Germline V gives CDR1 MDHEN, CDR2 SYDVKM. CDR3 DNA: TGTGCCAGCAGTTTCCCGGGACAGGGGGGGATGGACCTGAGGCGGGAGGTTGCGAGGTCACCCCTCCACTTT. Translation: CASSFPGQGGMDLRREVARSPLHF.

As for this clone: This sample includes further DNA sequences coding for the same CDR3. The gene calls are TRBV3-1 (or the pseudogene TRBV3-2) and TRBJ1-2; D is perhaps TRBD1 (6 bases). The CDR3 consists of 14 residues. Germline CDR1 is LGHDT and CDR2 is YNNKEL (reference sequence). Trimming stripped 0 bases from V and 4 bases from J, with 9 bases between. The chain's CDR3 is CASSQEQGSYGYTF. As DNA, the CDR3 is TGTGCCAGCAGCCAAGAACAGGGATCCTATGGCTACACCTTC.

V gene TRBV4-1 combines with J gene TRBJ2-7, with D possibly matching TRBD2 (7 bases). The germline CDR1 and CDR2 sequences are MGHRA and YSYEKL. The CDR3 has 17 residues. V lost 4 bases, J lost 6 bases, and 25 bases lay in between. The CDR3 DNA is TGCGCCAGCAGCCTTCCGGGGATACGGGGGGCCGTCCTCGAGCAGTACTTC. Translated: CASSLPGIRGAVLEQYF.

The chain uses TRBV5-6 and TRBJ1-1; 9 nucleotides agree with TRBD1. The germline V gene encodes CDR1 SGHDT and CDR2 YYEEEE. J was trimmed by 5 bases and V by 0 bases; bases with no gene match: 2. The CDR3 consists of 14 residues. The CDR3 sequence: CASSLGQGGTEAFF. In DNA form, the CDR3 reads TGTGCCAGCAGCTTGGGACAGGGGGGGACTGAAGCTTTCTTT.

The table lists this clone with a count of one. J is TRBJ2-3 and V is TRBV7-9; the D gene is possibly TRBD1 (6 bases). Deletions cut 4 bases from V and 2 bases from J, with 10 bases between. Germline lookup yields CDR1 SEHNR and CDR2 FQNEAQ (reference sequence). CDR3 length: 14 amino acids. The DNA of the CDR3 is TGTGCCAGCAGCTATGACAGGTACACAGATACGCAGTATTTT. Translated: CASSYDRYTDTQYF.

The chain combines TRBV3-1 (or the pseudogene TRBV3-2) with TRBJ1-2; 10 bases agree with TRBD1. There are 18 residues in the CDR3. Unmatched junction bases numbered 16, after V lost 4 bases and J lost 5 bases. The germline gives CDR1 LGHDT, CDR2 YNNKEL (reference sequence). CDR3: CASSLTGTGEACRYGYTF. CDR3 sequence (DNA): TGTGCCAGCAGCCTCACCGGGACAGGGGAGGCGTGTCGGTATGGCTACACCTTC.

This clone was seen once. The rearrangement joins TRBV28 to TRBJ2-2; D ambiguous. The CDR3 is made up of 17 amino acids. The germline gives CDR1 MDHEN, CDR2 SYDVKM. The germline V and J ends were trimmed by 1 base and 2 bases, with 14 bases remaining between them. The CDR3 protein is CASSLFSVVANTGELFF. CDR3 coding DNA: TGTGCCAGCAGTTTATTTTCGGTGGTTGCAAACACCGGGGAGCTGTTTTTT.

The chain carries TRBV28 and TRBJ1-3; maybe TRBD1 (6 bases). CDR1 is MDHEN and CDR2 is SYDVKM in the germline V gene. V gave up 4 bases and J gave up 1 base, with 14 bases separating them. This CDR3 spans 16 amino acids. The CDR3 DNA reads TGTGCCAGCAGTTCGCCTTTCAGGGGATCTGGAAACACCATATATTTT. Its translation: CASSSPFRGSGNTIYF.

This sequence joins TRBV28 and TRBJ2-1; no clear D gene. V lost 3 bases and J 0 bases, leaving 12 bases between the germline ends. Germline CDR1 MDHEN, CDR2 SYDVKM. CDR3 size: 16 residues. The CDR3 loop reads CASSFGQLSSYNEQFF. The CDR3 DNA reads TGTGCCAGCAGTTTTGGGCAGCTCAGCTCCTACAATGAGCAGTTCTTC.

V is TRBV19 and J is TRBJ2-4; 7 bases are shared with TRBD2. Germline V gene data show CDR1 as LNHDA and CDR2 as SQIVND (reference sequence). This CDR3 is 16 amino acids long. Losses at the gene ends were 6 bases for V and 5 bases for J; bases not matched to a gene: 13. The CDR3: CASRNPPGRSENIQYF. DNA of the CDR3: TGTGCCAGTAGGAACCCACCCGGGAGGAGCGAAAACATTCAGTACTTC.

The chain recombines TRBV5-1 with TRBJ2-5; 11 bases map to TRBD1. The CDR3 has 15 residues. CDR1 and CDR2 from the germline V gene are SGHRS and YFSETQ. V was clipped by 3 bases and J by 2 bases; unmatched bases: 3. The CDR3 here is CASSSGTGGQETQYF. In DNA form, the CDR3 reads TGCGCCAGCAGCTCCGGGACAGGGGGACAAGAGACCCAGTACTTC.

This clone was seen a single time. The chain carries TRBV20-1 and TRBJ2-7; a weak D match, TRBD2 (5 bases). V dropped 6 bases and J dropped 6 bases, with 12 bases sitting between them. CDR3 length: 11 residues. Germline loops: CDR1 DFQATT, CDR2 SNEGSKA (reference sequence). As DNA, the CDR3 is TGCAGTGCCCCAGACTATTCCGAGCAGTACTTC. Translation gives CSAPDYSEQYF.

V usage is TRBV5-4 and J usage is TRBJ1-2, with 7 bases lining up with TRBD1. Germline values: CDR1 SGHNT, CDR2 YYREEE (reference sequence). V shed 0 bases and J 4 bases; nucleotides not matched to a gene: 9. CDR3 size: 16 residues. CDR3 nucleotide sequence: TGTGCCAGCAGCTTGGCCGGAAGGGCAGGGGGCTATGGCTACACCTTC. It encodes CASSLAGRAGGYGYTF. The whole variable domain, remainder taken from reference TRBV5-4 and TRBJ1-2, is ETGVTQSPTHLIKTRGQQVTLRCSSQSGHNTVSWYQQALGQGPQFIFQYYREEENGRGNFPPRFSGLQFPNYSSELNVNALELDDSALYLCASSLAGRAGGYGYTFGSGTRLTVV.

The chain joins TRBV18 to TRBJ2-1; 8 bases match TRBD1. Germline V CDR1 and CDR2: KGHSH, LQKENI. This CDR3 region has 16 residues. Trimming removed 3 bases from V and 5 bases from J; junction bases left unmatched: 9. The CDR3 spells CASSPPGTGRNNEQFF. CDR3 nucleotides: TGTGCCAGCTCACCGCCCGGGACAGGAAGGAACAATGAGCAGTTCTTC.

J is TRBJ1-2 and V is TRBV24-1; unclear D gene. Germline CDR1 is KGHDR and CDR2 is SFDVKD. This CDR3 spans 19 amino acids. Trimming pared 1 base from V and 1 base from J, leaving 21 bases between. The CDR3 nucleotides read TGTGCCACCAGTGATTTATGCGGGGAGGTCAAACACAATAACTATGGCTACACCTTC. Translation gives CATSDLCGEVKHNNYGYTF.

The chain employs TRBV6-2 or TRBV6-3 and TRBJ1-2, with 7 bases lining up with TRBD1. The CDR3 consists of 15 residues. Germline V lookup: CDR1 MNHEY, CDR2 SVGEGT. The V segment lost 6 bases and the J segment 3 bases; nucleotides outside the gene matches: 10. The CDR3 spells CASSHYIGTDYGYTF. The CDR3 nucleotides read TGTGCCAGCAGCCACTACATCGGGACAGACTATGGCTACACCTTC.

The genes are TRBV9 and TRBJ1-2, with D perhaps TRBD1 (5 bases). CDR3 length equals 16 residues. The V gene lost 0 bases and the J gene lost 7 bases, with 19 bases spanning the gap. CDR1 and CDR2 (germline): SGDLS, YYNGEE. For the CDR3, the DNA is TGTGCCAGCAGCGTAGCGGGGGAGGGAGCACGGGGTGGCTACACCTTC. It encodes CASSVAGEGARGGYTF.

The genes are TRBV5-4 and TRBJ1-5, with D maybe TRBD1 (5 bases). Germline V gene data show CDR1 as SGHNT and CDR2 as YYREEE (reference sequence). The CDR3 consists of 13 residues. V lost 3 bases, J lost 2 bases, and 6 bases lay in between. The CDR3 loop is CASSSGGNQPQHF. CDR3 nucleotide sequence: TGTGCCAGCAGCTCGGGGGGCAATCAGCCCCAGCATTTT.

CDR3 nucleotide sequence: TGTGCCACCAGTGATTCGAGCGGGAGGTTCTCTGGGGCCAACGTCCTGACTTTC. This sequence encodes CATSDSSGRFSGANVLTF. This chain uses TRBV24-1 with TRBJ2-6; 9 bases line up with TRBD2. CDR1 KGHDR and CDR2 SFDVKD come from the germline V gene. V lost 2 bases and J lost 0; bases outside the gene matches: 4. The CDR3 runs to 18 residues.

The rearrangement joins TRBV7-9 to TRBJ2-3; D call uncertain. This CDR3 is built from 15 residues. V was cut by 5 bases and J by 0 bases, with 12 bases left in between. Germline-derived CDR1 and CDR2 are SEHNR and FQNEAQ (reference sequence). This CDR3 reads CASSRTAASTDTQYF. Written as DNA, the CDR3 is TGTGCCAGCAGCCGTACGGCGGCTAGCACAGATACGCAGTATTTT.

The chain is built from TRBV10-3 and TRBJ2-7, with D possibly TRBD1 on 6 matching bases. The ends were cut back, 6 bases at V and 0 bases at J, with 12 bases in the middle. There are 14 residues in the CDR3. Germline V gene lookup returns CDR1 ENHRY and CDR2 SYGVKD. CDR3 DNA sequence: TGTGCCATCAGCCGGGACAAGAGCTCCTACGAGCAGTACTTC. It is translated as CAISRDKSSYEQYF.

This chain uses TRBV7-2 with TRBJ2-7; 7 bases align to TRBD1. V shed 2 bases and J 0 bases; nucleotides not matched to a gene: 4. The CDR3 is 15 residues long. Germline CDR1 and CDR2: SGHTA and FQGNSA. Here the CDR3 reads CASSLLQGSSYEQYF. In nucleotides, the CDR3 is TGTGCCAGCAGCTTATTACAGGGGAGCTCCTACGAGCAGTACTTC.

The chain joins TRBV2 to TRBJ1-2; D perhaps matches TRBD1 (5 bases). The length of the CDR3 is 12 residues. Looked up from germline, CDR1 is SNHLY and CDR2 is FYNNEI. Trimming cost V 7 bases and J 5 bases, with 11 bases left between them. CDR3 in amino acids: CASKTREYGYTF. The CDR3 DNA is TGTGCCAGCAAGACCAGGGAATATGGCTACACCTTC.

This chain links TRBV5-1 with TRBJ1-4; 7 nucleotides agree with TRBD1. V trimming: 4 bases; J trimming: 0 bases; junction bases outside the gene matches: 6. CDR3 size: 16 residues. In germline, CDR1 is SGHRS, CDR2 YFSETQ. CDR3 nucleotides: TGCGCCAGCAGCAGGGGAACAGGGGCAACTAATGAAAAACTGTTTTTT. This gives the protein CASSRGTGATNEKLFF.

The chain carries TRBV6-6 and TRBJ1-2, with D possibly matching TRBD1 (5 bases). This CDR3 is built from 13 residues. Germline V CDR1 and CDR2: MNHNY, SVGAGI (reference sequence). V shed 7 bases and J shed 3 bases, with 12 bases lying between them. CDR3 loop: CASTIQGDYGYTF. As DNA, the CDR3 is TGTGCCAGCACCATACAAGGGGACTATGGCTACACCTTC.

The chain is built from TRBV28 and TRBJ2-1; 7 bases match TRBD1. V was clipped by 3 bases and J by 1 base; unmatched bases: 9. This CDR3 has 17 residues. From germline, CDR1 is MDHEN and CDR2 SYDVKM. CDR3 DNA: TGTGCCAGCAGTTTCCCGACAGGGTTTCTATCCTACAATGAGCAGTTCTTC. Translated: CASSFPTGFLSYNEQFF.

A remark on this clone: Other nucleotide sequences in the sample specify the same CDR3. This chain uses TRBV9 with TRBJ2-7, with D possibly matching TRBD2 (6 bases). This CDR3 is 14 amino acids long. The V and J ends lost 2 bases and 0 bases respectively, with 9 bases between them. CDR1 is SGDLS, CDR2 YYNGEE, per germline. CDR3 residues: CASSVGGSSYEQYF. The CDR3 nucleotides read TGTGCCAGCAGCGTGGGGGGAAGCTCCTACGAGCAGTACTTC.

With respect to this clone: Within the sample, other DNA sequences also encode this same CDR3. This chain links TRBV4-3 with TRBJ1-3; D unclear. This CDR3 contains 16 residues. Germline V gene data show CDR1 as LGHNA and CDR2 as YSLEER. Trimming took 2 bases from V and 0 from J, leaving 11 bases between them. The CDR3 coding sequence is TGCGCCAGCAGCCAATCGCGGGGAGGCTCTGGAAACACCATATATTTT. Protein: CASSQSRGGSGNTIYF.

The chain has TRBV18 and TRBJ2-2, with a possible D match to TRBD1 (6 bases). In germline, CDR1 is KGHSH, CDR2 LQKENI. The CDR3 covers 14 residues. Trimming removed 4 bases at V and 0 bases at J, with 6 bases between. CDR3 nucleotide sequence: TGTGCCAGCTCACGGACAGCGAACACCGGGGAGCTGTTTTTT. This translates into CASSRTANTGELFF.

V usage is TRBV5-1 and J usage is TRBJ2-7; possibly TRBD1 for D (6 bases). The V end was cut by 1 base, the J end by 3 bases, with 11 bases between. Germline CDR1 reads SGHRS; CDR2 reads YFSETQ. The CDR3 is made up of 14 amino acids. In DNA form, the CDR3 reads TGCGCCAGCAGCTTGTTTTACAGGGACTACGAGCAGTACTTC. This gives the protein CASSLFYRDYEQYF.